Each of the 16 T cell receptor beta chains below was sequenced from the same sample in a study of OX40 agonist ivuxolimab in advanced cancers. Only in-frame clones appear in the TCRdb table, and some are missing; sequencing was by immunoSEQ multiplex PCR. The table lists roughly 62,000 clones, about 79% of them singletons, with 2.4% in the top ten. The sample consisted of CD4+ or CD8+ T cells sorted from blood, taken in a trial of the OX40 agonist ivuxolimab. The source is an adult with an advanced solid tumor such as melanoma, head and neck, liver or kidney cancer.

V and J are TRBV18 and TRBJ2-5; no reliable D call. From germline, CDR1 is KGHSH and CDR2 LQKENI. V lost 0 bases and J 3 bases, leaving 8 bases between the germline ends. The CDR3 is 14 residues long. The CDR3 sequence: CASSPPSLEETQYF. The CDR3, as DNA: TGTGCCAGCTCACCACCGTCTTTAGAAGAGACCCAGTACTTC.

In this sample, this clone turned up a few times. The gene calls are TRBV7-3 and TRBJ2-1; TRBD2 matches 7 bases. The germline V gene encodes CDR1 SGHTA and CDR2 FQGTGA. The V and J ends lost 5 bases and 4 bases, in that order; junction bases with no gene match: 11. The CDR3 is made up of 16 amino acids. DNA of the CDR3: TGTGCCAGCAGCCCCTTCCAGCGGGGCTATTACAATGAGCAGTTCTTC. This encodes CASSPFQRGYYNEQFF.

The chain links TRBV6-5 to TRBJ1-6; D not certain. V was pared by 6 bases and J by 5 bases, with 11 bases between. Germline values: CDR1 MNHEY, CDR2 SVGAGI. The CDR3 loop spans 14 amino acids. CDR3 sequence (DNA): TGTGCCAGCAGGCCGGGCCGTAATAATTCACCCCTCCACTTT. This encodes CASRPGRNNSPLHF.

This clone is a singleton in its sample. Different DNA sequences within this sample yield the same CDR3. The chain's CDR3 is CASSRGGYGYTF. CDR3 nucleotide sequence: TGTGCCAGCAGTCGGGGGGGGTATGGCTACACCTTC. The chain has TRBV2 and TRBJ1-2; possible D gene TRBD1, 5 bases. This CDR3 comprises 12 residues. Germline CDR1 and CDR2: SNHLY and FYNNEI. The V end was cut by 5 bases, the J end by 5 bases, with 9 bases between. Looking up the rest from reference TRBV2 and TRBJ1-2 gives the full variable domain: EPEVTQTPSHQVTQMGQEVILRCVPISNHLYFYWYRQILGQKVEFLVSFYNNEISEKSEIFDDQFSVERPDGSNFTLKIRSTKLEDSAMYFCASSRGGYGYTFGSGTRLTVV.

This chain joins TRBV4-2 and TRBJ1-5, with 8 positions matching TRBD1. CDR1 and CDR2 (germline): LGHNA, YNFKEQ. The V and J ends lost 5 bases and 1 base, in that order; junction bases with no gene match: 10. The CDR3 spans 17 residues. Written as DNA, the CDR3 is TGTGCCAGCAGCTCCTGGACAGGGACTTTGAGCAATCAGCCCCAGCATTTT. It is translated as CASSSWTGTLSNQPQHF.

The rearrangement links TRBV5-1 to TRBJ2-3; 7 nucleotides line up with TRBD1. Per germline, CDR1 SGHRS and CDR2 YFSETQ. V lost 3 bases and J lost 3; bases outside the gene matches: 10. The CDR3 covers 16 residues. CDR3 loop: CASSSTGTVRTDTQYF. In nucleotides, the CDR3 is TGCGCCAGCAGCTCTACTGGGACAGTCCGTACAGATACGCAGTATTTT.

The rearrangement uses TRBV5-1 and TRBJ1-1; no firm D call. CDR1 and CDR2 (germline): SGHRS, YFSETQ. Trimming shortened V by 3 bases and J by 3 bases, and 3 bases separated the two germline ends. The CDR3 totals 11 residues. CDR3 loop: CASSSDTEAFF. In DNA, the CDR3 is TGCGCCAGCAGCTCGGACACTGAAGCTTTCTTT.

The chain joins TRBV2 to TRBJ1-2; D is possibly TRBD1 (6 bases). This CDR3 has 14 amino acids. The V end was cut by 0 bases, the J end by 4 bases, with 9 bases between. Germline V CDR1 and CDR2: SNHLY, FYNNEI. CDR3 in DNA: TGTGCCAGCAGTGAAGCTAGAGGGGGCTATGGCTACACCTTC. Protein sequence: CASSEARGGYGYTF.

CDR3 bases: TGTGCCATCAGTGAAAGGGCTAGCGGGGTCGGCGAGCAGTACTTC. Residues: CAISERASGVGEQYF. The V gene is TRBV10-3, the J gene TRBJ2-7, with 9 bases matching TRBD2. With 3 bases clipped from V and 6 bases from J, the junction kept 9 bases outside the gene matches. The germline CDR1 and CDR2 sequences are ENHRY and SYGVKD. This CDR3 region has 15 residues.

CDR3 DNA: TGCGCCAGCAGCGGACCGGGCGGCACAGATACGCAGTATTTT. Amino acid sequence: CASSGPGGTDTQYF. The chain uses TRBV5-1 and TRBJ2-3; D remains ambiguous. The CDR3 extends over 14 amino acids. The germline V gene has CDR1 SGHRS and CDR2 YFSETQ. Trimming removed 4 bases from V and 1 base from J, with 10 bases in between.

Turning to this clone: Germline and junction disagree at one end, which may indicate a read error. The chain joins TRBV7-7 to TRBJ2-5; maybe TRBD1 (5 bases). The CDR3 has 13 residues. Germline values: CDR1 SSHAT, CDR2 FNYEAQ (reference sequence). The CDR3 loop is CASSFDSQETQYF. CDR3 coding DNA: TGTGCTAGCAGCTTCGACAGTCAAGAGACCCAGTACTTC.

V usage is TRBV5-4 and J usage is TRBJ2-5, with D unclear. The V and J ends lost 0 bases and 5 bases respectively, with 5 bases between them. CDR1 SGHNT and CDR2 YYREEE come from the germline V gene (reference sequence). The CDR3 runs 12 residues. The CDR3 DNA reads as TGTGCCAGCAGCTTGGAGGGTGAGACCCAGTACTTC. Translating it yields CASSLEGETQYF.

The chain carries TRBV18 and TRBJ2-5; no clear D. The CDR3 totals 12 residues. The V end lost 6 bases, the J end lost 3 bases, and 8 bases lay between the germline ends. The V gene's germline CDR1 is KGHSH and CDR2 LQKENI. CDR3 coding DNA: TGTGCCAGCTCGCCCCGCGAAGAGACCCAGTACTTC. Its translation is CASSPREETQYF. Together with reference TRBV18 and TRBJ2-5, the CDR3 gives the full variable domain: NAGVMQNPRHLVRRRGQEARLRCSPMKGHSHVYWYRQLPEEGLKFMVYLQKENIIDESGMPKERFSAEFPKEGPSILRIQQVVRGDSAAYFCASSPREETQYFGPGTRLLVL.

This clone was observed a single time. The chain couples TRBV11-3 to TRBJ2-1; 13 bases fit TRBD2. Per germline, CDR1 SGHNT and CDR2 YENEEA. The CDR3 sequence is 16 residues long. The J segment lost 4 bases and the V segment lost 1 base, leaving 1 base of the junction unmatched. The CDR3 region has the DNA TGTGCCAGCAGCTTAGGACTAGCGGGGGGTTACAATGAGCAGTTCTTC. This encodes CASSLGLAGGYNEQFF.

This chain links TRBV4-3 with TRBJ1-4, with D uncertain. The germline CDR1 and CDR2 sequences are LGHNA and YSLEER. Trimming left V 4 bases short and J 10 bases short, with 16 bases between. This CDR3 is built from 14 residues. This CDR3 reads CASSLQAAGGKLFF. CDR3 sequence (DNA): TGCGCCAGCAGCCTCCAGGCAGCAGGAGGAAAACTGTTTTTT.

The chain employs TRBV4-1 and TRBJ1-1; a possible D gene is TRBD1 (5 bases). The V gene's germline CDR1 is MGHRA and CDR2 YSYEKL. The CDR3 runs 16 residues. The germline V and J ends were trimmed by 0 bases and 0 bases, with 11 bases remaining between them. CDR3 nucleotides: TGCGCCAGCAGCCAAGAAGGCTACAGGTTGAACACTGAAGCTTTCTTT. It is translated as CASSQEGYRLNTEAFF.